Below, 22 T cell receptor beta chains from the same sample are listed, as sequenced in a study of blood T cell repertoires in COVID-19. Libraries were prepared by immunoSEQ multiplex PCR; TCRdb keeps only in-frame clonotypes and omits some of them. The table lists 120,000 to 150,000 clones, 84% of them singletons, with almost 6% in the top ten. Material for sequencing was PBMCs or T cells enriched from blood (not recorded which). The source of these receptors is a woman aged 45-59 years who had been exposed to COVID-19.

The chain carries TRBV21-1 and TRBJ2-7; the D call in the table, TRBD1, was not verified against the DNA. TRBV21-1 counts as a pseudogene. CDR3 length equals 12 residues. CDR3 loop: CASSKKGDEQYF. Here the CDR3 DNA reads TGTGCCAGCAGCAAAAAAGGGGACGAGCAGTACTTC.

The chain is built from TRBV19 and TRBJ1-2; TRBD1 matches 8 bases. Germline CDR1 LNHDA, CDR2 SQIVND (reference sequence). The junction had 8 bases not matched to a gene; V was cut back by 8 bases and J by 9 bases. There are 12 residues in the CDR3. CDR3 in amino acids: CASGRTGRSYTF. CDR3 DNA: TGTGCCAGTGGCCGGACAGGGAGGAGCTACACCTTC.

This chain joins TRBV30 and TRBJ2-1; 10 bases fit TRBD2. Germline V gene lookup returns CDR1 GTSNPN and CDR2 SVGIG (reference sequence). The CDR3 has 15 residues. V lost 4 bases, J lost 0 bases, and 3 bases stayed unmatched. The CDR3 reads CAWIQREGSYNEQFF. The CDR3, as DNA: TGTGCCTGGATACAGCGGGAGGGCTCCTACAATGAGCAGTTCTTC.

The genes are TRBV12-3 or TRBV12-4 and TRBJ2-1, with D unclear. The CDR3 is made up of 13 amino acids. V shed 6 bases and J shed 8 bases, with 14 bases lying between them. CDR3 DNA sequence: TGTGCCAGCAGCCCACACCTCGTCCATGAGCAGTTCTTC. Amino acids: CASSPHLVHEQFF.

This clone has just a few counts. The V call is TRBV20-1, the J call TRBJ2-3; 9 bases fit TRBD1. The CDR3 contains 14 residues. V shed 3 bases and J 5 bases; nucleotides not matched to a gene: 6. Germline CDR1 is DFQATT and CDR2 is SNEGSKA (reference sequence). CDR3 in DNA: TGCAGTGCTAGTCCGGGACAGGGAATAGATACGCAGTATTTT. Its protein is CSASPGQGIDTQYF.

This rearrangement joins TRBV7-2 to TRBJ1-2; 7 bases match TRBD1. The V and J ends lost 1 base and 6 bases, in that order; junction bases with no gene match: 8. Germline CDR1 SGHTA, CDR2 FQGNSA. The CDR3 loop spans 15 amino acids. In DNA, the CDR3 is TGTGCCAGCAGCTTAGGAAGGGGGCCCGGCAATGGCTACACCTTC. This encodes CASSLGRGPGNGYTF.

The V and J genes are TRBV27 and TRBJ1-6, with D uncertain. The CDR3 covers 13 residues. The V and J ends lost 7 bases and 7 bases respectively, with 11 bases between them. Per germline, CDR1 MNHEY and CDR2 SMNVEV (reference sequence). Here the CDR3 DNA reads TGTGCCAGCACTCAAGGAGTCAATTCACCCCTCCACTTT. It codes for CASTQGVNSPLHF.

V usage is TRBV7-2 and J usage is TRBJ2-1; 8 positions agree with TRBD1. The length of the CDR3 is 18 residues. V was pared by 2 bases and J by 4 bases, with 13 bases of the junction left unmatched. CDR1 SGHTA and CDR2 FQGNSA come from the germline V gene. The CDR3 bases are TGTGCCAGCAGCTTAACCCGGGGACGGACAGGGCAATACAATGAGCAGTTCTTC. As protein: CASSLTRGRTGQYNEQFF.

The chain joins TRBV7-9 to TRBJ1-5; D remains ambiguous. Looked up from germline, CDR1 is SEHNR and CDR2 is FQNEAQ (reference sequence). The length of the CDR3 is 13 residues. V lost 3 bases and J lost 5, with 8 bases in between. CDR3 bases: TGTGCCAGCAGCTTCGGTGTCGATCAGCCCCAGCATTTT. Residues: CASSFGVDQPQHF. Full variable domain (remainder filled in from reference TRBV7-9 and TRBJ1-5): DTGVSQNPRHKITKRGQNVTFRCDPISEHNRLYWYRQTLGQGPEFLTYFQNEAQLEKSRLLSDRFSAERPKGSFSTLEIQRTEQGDSAMYLCASSFGVDQPQHFGDGTRLSIL.

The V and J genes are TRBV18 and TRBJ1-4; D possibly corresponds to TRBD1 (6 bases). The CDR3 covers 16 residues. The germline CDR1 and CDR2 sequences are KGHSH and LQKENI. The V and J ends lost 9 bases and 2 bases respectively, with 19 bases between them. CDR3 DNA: TGTGCCAGACCACGAGAAACAGGGCGCACTAATGAAAAACTGTTTTTT. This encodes CARPRETGRTNEKLFF.

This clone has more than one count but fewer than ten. The CDR3 protein is CASSGRAATNEKLFF. DNA of the CDR3: TGTGCCAGCAGCGGCAGGGCTGCAACTAATGAAAAACTGTTTTTT. This chain links TRBV7-2 with TRBJ1-4; D may be TRBD1 (5 bases). CDR3 length equals 15 residues. Trimming stripped 5 bases from V and 0 bases from J, with 10 bases between. Germline values: CDR1 SGHTA, CDR2 FQGNSA.

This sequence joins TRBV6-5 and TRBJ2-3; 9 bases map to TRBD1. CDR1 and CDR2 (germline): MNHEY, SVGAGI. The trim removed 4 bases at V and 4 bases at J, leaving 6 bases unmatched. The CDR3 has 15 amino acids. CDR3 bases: TGTGCCAGCAGTTGGGGGACAGGGTACGCAGATACGCAGTATTTT. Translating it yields CASSWGTGYADTQYF.

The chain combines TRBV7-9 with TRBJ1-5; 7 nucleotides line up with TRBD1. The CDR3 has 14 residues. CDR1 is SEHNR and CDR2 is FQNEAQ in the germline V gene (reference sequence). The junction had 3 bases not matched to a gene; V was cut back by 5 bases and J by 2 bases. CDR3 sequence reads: CASSHGTGNQPQHF. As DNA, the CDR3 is TGTGCCAGCAGCCACGGGACAGGCAATCAGCCCCAGCATTTT.

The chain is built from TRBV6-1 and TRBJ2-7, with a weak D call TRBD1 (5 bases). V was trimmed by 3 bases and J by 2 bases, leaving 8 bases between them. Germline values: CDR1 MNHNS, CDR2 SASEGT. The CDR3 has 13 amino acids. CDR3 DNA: TGTGCCAGCAGTGAGGCCAGGGCCTACGAGCAGTACTTC. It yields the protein CASSEARAYEQYF.

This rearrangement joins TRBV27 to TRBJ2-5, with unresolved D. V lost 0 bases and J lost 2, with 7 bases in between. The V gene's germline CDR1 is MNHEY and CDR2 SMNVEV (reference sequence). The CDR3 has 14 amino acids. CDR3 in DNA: TGTGCCAGCAGTTTATCAGTCCGGCAAGAGACCCAGTACTTC. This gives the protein CASSLSVRQETQYF.

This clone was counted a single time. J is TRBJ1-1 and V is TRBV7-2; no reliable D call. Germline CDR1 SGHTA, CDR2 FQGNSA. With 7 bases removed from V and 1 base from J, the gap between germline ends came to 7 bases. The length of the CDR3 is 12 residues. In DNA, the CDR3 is TGTGCCAGCACTACGGGGAACACTGAAGCTTTCTTT. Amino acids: CASTTGNTEAFF.

Here the CDR3 reads CATQGWGIDQPQHF. DNA for the CDR3: TGTGCCACCCAGGGGTGGGGGATTGATCAGCCCCAGCATTTT. This rearrangement joins TRBV19 to TRBJ1-5, with TRBD1 as a possible D gene (6 bases). CDR1 and CDR2 (germline): LNHDA, SQIVND (reference sequence). Trimming stripped 10 bases from V and 5 bases from J, with 18 bases between. The CDR3 is 14 residues long.

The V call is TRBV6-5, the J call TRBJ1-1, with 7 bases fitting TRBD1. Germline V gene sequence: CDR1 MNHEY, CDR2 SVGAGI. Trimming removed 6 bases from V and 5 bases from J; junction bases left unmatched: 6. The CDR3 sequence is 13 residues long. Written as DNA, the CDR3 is TGTGCCAGCAGAGAGGACAGGAGAACTGAAGCTTTCTTT. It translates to CASREDRRTEAFF.

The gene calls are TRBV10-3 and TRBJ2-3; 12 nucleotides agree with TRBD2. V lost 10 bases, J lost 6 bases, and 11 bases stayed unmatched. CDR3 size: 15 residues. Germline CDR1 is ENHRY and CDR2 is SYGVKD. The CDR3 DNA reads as TGTGCCACCAGCCCGGCTAGCGGGGGGGCGGATACGCAGTATTTT. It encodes CATSPASGGADTQYF.

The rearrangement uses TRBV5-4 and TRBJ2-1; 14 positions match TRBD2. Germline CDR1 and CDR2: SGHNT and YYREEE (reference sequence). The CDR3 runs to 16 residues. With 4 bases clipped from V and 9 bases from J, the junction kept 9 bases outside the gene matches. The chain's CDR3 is CASSPGTSGGGGEQFF. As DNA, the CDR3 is TGTGCCAGCAGCCCCGGGACTAGCGGGGGAGGTGGTGAGCAGTTCTTC.

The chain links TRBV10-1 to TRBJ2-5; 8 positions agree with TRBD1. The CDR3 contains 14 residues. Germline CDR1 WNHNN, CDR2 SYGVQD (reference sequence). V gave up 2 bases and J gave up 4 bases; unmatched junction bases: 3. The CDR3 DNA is TGCGCCAGCAGTGAGGGACAGGGCGGAGAGACCCAGTACTTC. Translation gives CASSEGQGGETQYF.

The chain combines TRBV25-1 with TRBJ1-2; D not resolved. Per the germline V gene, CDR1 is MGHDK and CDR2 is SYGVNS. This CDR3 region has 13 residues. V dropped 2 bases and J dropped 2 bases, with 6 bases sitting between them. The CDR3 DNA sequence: TGTGCCAGCAGTGAAACGGAGAACTATGGCTACACCTTC. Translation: CASSETENYGYTF.